This T cell receptor beta chain was sequenced during a study of cytomegalovirus exposure and HLA in healthy donors. Every donor was a healthy person donating bone marrow. Primers included in the PCR were 60 Vbeta and 13 Jbeta primers. Sequenced by immunoSEQ multiplex PCR; TCRdb stores in-frame clones only, minus some. The data hold 120,000 or so clones, with roughly four fifths observed a single time. CDR1 MNHEY and CDR2 SVGAGI come from the germline V gene. The CDR3 is 15 residues long. V shed 5 bases and J shed 2 bases, with 13 bases lying between them. Sequencing used PBMCs. This clonotype was sampled from a woman aged 40-49 years in good health and CMV-seronegative. The gene calls are TRBV6-5 and TRBJ2-1; a weak D match, TRBD1 (6 bases). As DNA, the CDR3 is TGTGCCAGCAGTCCGACGACAGGACCCTACAATGAGCAGTTCTTC. Its translation: CASSPTTGPYNEQFF.